One sample yielded the 8 T cell receptor beta chains listed below, sequenced in a study of blood T cell repertoires in COVID-19. The protocol was immunoSEQ multiplex PCR, while the TCRdb copy is restricted to in-frame clones and leaves out a portion. This table has 90,000 to 120,000 clones, about 79% appearing once. Sample: peripheral blood. Receptors were obtained from a woman over 75 with active or convalescent COVID-19.

The chain recombines TRBV19 with TRBJ1-2; no clear D gene. CDR3 length equals 15 residues. The ends were cut back, 7 bases at V and 4 bases at J, with 19 bases in the middle. Germline CDR1 is LNHDA and CDR2 is SQIVND (reference sequence). CDR3 loop: CASKLRQRNGYGYTF. The CDR3 nucleotides are TGTGCCAGTAAACTCAGGCAACGTAACGGCTATGGCTACACCTTC.

This clone was counted a single time. The chain has TRBV2 and TRBJ1-5; unclear D gene. This CDR3 is 13 amino acids long. V lost 8 bases to trimming and J lost 2 bases, with 10 bases between them. Germline CDR1 SNHLY, CDR2 FYNNEI. As DNA, the CDR3 is TGTGCCAGCGAGGCTTGGGGCAATCAGCCCCAGCATTTT. This translates into CASEAWGNQPQHF. Based on the CDR3 plus reference TRBV2 and TRBJ1-5, the full variable domain is EPEVTQTPSHQVTQMGQEVILRCVPISNHLYFYWYRQILGQKVEFLVSFYNNEISEKSEIFDDQFSVERPDGSNFTLKIRSTKLEDSAMYFCASEAWGNQPQHFGDGTRLSIL.

The chain joins TRBV9 to TRBJ2-2; D ambiguous. CDR3 length equals 13 residues. Trimming cost V 0 bases and J 5 bases, with 5 bases left between them. Germline-derived CDR1 and CDR2 are SGDLS and YYNGEE. The CDR3 loop reads CASSVARTGELFF. CDR3 in DNA: TGTGCCAGCAGCGTAGCTCGGACCGGGGAGCTGTTTTTT.

This clone showed up just a few times. Other DNA sequences in the same sample also yield this CDR3. The chain uses TRBV5-1 and TRBJ1-5, with 7 bases lining up with TRBD1. The ends lost 4 bases at V and 5 bases at J; junction bases unmatched: 6. CDR1 and CDR2 (germline): SGHRS, YFSETQ. The CDR3 extends over 14 amino acids. This chain's CDR3 is CASSVQGLDQPQHF. In DNA, the CDR3 is TGCGCCAGCAGCGTACAGGGGCTAGATCAGCCCCAGCATTTT.

This clone was seen only once. The chain uses TRBV25-1 and TRBJ1-1, with D uncertain. This CDR3 has 15 amino acids. The V and J ends lost 4 bases and 1 base respectively, with 13 bases between them. CDR1 MGHDK and CDR2 SYGVNS come from the germline V gene. The CDR3, as DNA: TGTGCCAGCAGTGTCCAGAGGCCACAGAACACTGAAGCTTTCTTT. It is translated as CASSVQRPQNTEAFF.

This chain uses TRBV13 with TRBJ1-2; D is undetermined. Trimming pared 0 bases from V and 1 base from J, leaving 6 bases between. Germline V gives CDR1 PRHDT, CDR2 FYEKMQ (reference sequence). CDR3 length equals 14 residues. As DNA, the CDR3 is TGTGCCAGCAGCTTAGGCCGGAGTAACTATGGCTACACCTTC. It is translated as CASSLGRSNYGYTF. Full variable domain (missing parts from reference TRBV13 and TRBJ1-2): AAGVIQSPRHLIKEKRETATLKCYPIPRHDTVYWYQQGPGQDPQFLISFYEKMQSDKGSIPDRFSAQQFSDYHSELNMSSLELGDSALYFCASSLGRSNYGYTFGSGTRLTVV.

In its sample, this clone was seen once. This chain uses TRBV28 with TRBJ2-7; 9 bases map to TRBD1. The trim removed 7 bases at V and 6 bases at J, leaving 16 bases unmatched. Per germline, CDR1 MDHEN and CDR2 SYDVKM. This CDR3 region has 16 residues. The CDR3 sequence: CASITGGGGQAGEQYF. The CDR3 DNA reads TGTGCCAGCATTACAGGGGGCGGTGGCCAGGCGGGCGAGCAGTACTTC.

The rearrangement joins TRBV6-2 or TRBV6-3 to TRBJ2-5, with 8 bases identical to TRBD2. Trimming at V came to 5 bases and at J to 5 bases, leaving 10 bases not matched to a gene. Germline values: CDR1 MNHEY, CDR2 SVGEGT. There are 15 residues in the CDR3. CDR3 residues: CASSPGLDKRETQYF. CDR3 nucleotides: TGTGCCAGCAGTCCGGGACTAGATAAGCGTGAGACCCAGTACTTC.